This TCR beta chain was identified during a study of blood T cell repertoires in COVID-19. Looking at the study overall: COVID-19 samples, acute and convalescent, were from the United States, Italy and Spain.

This CDR3 contains 13 residues. V lost 5 bases and J lost 5, with 10 bases in between. Germline assignment: CDR1 SGHRS and CDR2 YFSETQ. In the study's own analysis: Scientists estimated how many nucleated cells there were by amplifying reference gene primers. Method: immunoSEQ multiplex PCR; TCRdb's copy keeps in-frame clones and lacks some. The DNA gave D and trimming, while V, J and clone size come from that table. The sample carries approximately 240,000 clones, around 80% recorded once. Material for sequencing was peripheral blood. This sequence joins TRBV5-1 and TRBJ2-2, with a tentative D call TRBD1 (5 bases). This TCR was recovered from an elderly woman with active or convalescent COVID-19. CDR3: CASSWGGTGELFF. CDR3 in DNA: TGCGCCAGCAGTTGGGGCGGTACCGGGGAGCTGTTTTTT.